This TCR beta chain stems from a study of blood T cells in healthy people across ages. The CDR3 spans 15 residues. Germline CDR1 reads SGDLS; CDR2 reads YYNGEE. Combining a sample-barcoded 5' primer with a J-beta primer mix, a second PCR ran for roughly 6 to 12 cycles. TCRdb re-analysed the 5' RACE reads in MiXCR, keeping a single row per CDR3 protein. The table shows about 1,500,000 distinct CDR3 sequences, with approximately 40% occurring only once. V and J are TRBV9 and TRBJ2-4; the D gene is possibly TRBD2 (7 bases). The end of the DNA aligns better with TRBJ2-7, so the J call may be wrong. Sequencing was performed on blood. This TCR was sampled from a woman under 30 in good health. CDR3 protein: CASSVEGGGFYEQYF. The CDR3 bases are TGTGCCAGCAGCGTAGAGGGGGGGGGGTTTTACGAGCAGTACTTC.